Presented here are 8 T cell receptor beta chains from one specimen sequenced in a study of shared clonotypes between healthy human individuals. Produced via immunoSEQ multiplex PCR; TCRdb's table is partial and in-frame only. In the table there are 530,000 or so clones, about 75% of which are singletons. Sequences were obtained from PBMCs. The receptors originated from a woman aged 40 to 50 in good health. Some clones in this sample may be carry-over from other donors' samples.

This sequence joins TRBV7-2 and TRBJ2-3, with TRBD1 matching over 12 bases. This CDR3 spans 15 amino acids. Per the germline V gene, CDR1 is SGHTA and CDR2 is FQGNSA. The ends lost 4 bases at V and 8 bases at J; junction bases unmatched: 7. The CDR3 sequence is CASSSHGTGGFTQYF. CDR3 in DNA: TGTGCCAGCAGCTCCCACGGGACAGGGGGCTTTACGCAGTATTTT.

The chain combines TRBV18 with TRBJ2-7, with TRBD1 matching over 10 bases. Per the germline V gene, CDR1 is KGHSH and CDR2 is LQKENI. The CDR3 contains 15 residues. The junction had 6 bases not matched to a gene; V was cut back by 4 bases and J by 3 bases. CDR3 amino acids: CASSLETGGLYEQYF. Here the CDR3 DNA reads TGTGCCAGCTCACTCGAGACAGGGGGCCTCTACGAGCAGTACTTC.

The chain recombines TRBV29-1 with TRBJ2-5; possible D gene TRBD2, 6 bases. Trimming took 4 bases from V and 5 from J, leaving 8 bases between them. The germline gives CDR1 SQVTM, CDR2 ANQGSEA. This CDR3 comprises 11 residues. CDR3 nucleotide sequence: TGCAGCGTTGCAGGAGGGGAGACCCAGTACTTC. It is translated as CSVAGGETQYF.

In the case of this clone: Other DNA sequences in the sample encode the same CDR3. The chain uses TRBV5-1 and TRBJ2-2; D is possibly TRBD1 (6 bases). The CDR3 sequence is 15 residues long. Germline values: CDR1 SGHRS, CDR2 YFSETQ. With 0 bases removed from V and 0 bases from J, the gap between germline ends came to 6 bases. CDR3 nucleotides: TGCGCCAGCAGCTTGGACAGGGCGAACACCGGGGAGCTGTTTTTT. It encodes CASSLDRANTGELFF.

This clone has just a few counts. V is TRBV29-1 and J is TRBJ2-7, with TRBD1 matching 9 bases. This CDR3 has 14 residues. Germline CDR1 reads SQVTM; CDR2 reads ANQGSEA. The V and J ends lost 6 bases and 6 bases, in that order; junction bases with no gene match: 12. In DNA form, the CDR3 reads TGCAGCGTCCGGACAGGGGAATTGTGGGGCGAGCAGTACTTC. Residues: CSVRTGELWGEQYF.

A few counts support this clone. The chain employs TRBV5-6 and TRBJ2-5, with TRBD1 as a possible D gene (6 bases). In germline, CDR1 is SGHDT, CDR2 YYEEEE. The CDR3 runs 15 residues. The ends were cut back, 6 bases at V and 2 bases at J, with 17 bases in the middle. CDR3 amino acids: CASTEVDRRQETQYF. The DNA for the CDR3 is TGTGCCAGCACCGAAGTAGACAGGAGACAAGAGACCCAGTACTTC.

This chain connects TRBV2 to TRBJ1-4; D gene unclear. This CDR3 is built from 16 residues. CDR1 and CDR2 (germline): SNHLY, FYNNEI. V lost 4 bases and J lost 5, with 17 bases in between. Here the CDR3 DNA reads TGTGCCAGCAGTGGGGTTATCTGGGGAACAAATGAAAAACTGTTTTTT. It is translated as CASSGVIWGTNEKLFF.

This clone was detected a few times. Additional DNA sequences in this sample encode the identical CDR3. The chain has TRBV30 and TRBJ2-3; D ambiguous. This CDR3 spans 13 amino acids. Germline V gives CDR1 GTSNPN, CDR2 SVGIG (reference sequence). V gave up 2 bases and J gave up 4 bases, with 10 bases separating them. For the CDR3, the DNA is TGTGCCTGGAGTCTCTTCGAGGCAGATACGCAGTATTTT. It encodes CAWSLFEADTQYF.